A selection of T cell receptor beta chains follows, all from one sample in a study of cytomegalovirus exposure and HLA in healthy donors. Sequencing used immunoSEQ multiplex PCR; TCRdb keeps in-frame clones, though not all of them. The table has 150,000 to 200,000 clones, 80% to 90% seen once. Sequenced: PBMCs. These receptors originate from a woman between 25 and 40 years old in good health and CMV-seronegative. Both conserved end residues are part of each CDR3. Each record gives: clone size, D gene, V gene, J gene, CDR3 protein, CDR3 DNA. The D gene is left open where the match is weak. Only some rows state a clone size, as once, few, many or a class for expanded clones.

-	-	TRBV10-3	TRBJ1-6	CAISEGHPVNSPLHF	TGTGCCATCAGTGAAGGGCATCCGGTAAATTCACCCCTCCACTTT
-	TRBD2	TRBV19	TRBJ2-1	CASGDSGRFNEQFF	TGTGCCAGTGGCGATAGCGGGAGGTTCAATGAGCAGTTCTTC
-	-	TRBV11-2	TRBJ1-1	CASSLDSVVTEAFF	TGTGCCAGCAGCTTAGATAGCGTTGTCACTGAAGCTTTCTTT
-	TRBD1	TRBV9	TRBJ1-4	CASTRGEDQLFF	TGTGCCAGCACCAGGGGGGAAGACCAACTGTTTTTT
-	-	TRBV12-5	TRBJ1-2	CASGLVLPGAGYGYTF	TGTGCTAGTGGTTTGGTATTGCCGGGGGCGGGCTATGGCTACACCTTC
once	-	TRBV5-6	TRBJ2-1	CASSFNAEQFF	TGTGCCAGCTCCTTTAACGCAGAGCAGTTCTTC
-	TRBD1	TRBV7-2	TRBJ2-4	CASSLGSSTGAGNIQYF	TGTGCCAGCAGCTTAGGTTCGTCGACAGGGGCTGGAAACATTCAGTACTTC
-	-	TRBV7-3	TRBJ1-1	CASSFEGRNTEAFF	TGTGCCAGCAGCTTTGAGGGGAGGAACACTGAAGCTTTCTTT
-	-	TRBV13	TRBJ1-5	CASSINQPQHF	TGTGCCAGCAGCATAAATCAGCCCCAGCATTTT
-	TRBD2	TRBV11-2	TRBJ2-3	CASVSSGNTDTQYF	TGTGCCAGCGTTTCTAGCGGAAACACAGATACGCAGTATTTT
-	TRBD1	TRBV27	TRBJ2-7	CASRDSGQGHEQYF	TGTGCCAGCAGGGACTCGGGACAGGGGCACGAGCAGTACTTC
-	-	TRBV9	TRBJ1-1	CASSVEGQTEAFF	TGTGCCAGCAGCGTAGAGGGACAAACTGAAGCTTTCTTT
-	TRBD1	TRBV29-1	TRBJ2-1	CSVGQGAGEQFF	TGCAGCGTTGGACAGGGGGCCGGTGAGCAGTTCTTC